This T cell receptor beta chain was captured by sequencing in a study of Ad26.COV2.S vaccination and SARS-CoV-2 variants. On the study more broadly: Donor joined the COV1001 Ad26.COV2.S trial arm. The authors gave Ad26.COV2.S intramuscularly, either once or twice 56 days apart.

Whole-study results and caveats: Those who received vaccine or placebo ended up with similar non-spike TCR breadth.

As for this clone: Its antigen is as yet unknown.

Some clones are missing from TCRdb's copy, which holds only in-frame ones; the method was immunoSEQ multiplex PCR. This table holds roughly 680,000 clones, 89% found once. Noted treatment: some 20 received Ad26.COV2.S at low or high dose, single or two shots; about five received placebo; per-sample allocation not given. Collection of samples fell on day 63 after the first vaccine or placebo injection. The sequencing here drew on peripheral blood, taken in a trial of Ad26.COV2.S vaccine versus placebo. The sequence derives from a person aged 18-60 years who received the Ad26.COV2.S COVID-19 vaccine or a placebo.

The CDR3 sequence: CATRASGYNEQFF. CDR3 sequence (DNA): TGTGCCACGAGGGCTAGCGGCTACAATGAGCAGTTCTTC. The chain uses TRBV24-1 and TRBJ2-1; 7 bases match TRBD2. CDR3 length: 13 amino acids. V was pared by 10 bases and J by 3 bases, with 5 bases of the junction left unmatched. Per the germline V gene, CDR1 is KGHDR and CDR2 is SFDVKD.